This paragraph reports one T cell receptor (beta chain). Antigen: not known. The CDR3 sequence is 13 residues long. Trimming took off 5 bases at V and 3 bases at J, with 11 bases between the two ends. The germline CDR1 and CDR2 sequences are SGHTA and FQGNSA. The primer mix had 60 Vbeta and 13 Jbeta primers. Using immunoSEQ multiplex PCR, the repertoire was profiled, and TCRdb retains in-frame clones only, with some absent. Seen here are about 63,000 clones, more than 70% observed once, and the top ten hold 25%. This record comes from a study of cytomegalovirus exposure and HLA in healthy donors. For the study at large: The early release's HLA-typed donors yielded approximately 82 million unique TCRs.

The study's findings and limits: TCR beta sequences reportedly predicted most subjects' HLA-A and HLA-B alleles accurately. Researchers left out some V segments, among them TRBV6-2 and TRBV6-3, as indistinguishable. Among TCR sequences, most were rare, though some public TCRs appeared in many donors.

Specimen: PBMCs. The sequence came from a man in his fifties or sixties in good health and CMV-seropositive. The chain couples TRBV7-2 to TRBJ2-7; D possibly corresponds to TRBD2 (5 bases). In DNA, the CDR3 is TGTGCCAGCAGCCCTAGTAGCGACTACGAGCAGTACTTC. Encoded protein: CASSPSSDYEQYF.